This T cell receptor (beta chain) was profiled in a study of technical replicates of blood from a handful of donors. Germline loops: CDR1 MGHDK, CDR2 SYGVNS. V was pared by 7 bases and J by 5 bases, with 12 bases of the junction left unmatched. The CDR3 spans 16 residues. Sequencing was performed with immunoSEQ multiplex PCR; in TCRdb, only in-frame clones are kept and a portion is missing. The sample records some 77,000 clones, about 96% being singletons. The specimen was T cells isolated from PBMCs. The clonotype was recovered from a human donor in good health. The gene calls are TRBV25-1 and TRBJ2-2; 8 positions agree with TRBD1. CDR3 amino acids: CASTRSDRGGTGELFF. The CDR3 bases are TGTGCCAGCACTCGATCCGACAGGGGTGGGACCGGGGAGCTGTTTTTT.